This TCR beta chain was sequenced during a study of shared clonotypes between healthy human individuals. Study-level points and caveats: Clonotype sharing among donors, it was expected, would be affected by sequencing depth.

The ends lost 5 bases at V and 5 bases at J; junction bases unmatched: 4. Germline-derived CDR1 and CDR2 are LGHNA and YNFKEQ. CDR3 length equals 16 residues. This clone has only a few counts. Antigen specificity is unknown. The assay ran at deep level. The authors distributed each subset's genomic DNA evenly over several immunoSEQ plates. Profiling relied on immunoSEQ multiplex PCR, and the TCRdb table lists in-frame clones only, not all of them. The table lists 2 million to 3 million clones, 93% of them singletons. Specimen: naive CD4+ T cells from PBMCs. Subset indicated: CD45RA+ positively selected. The clonotype was recovered from a man between 18 and 29 years old in good health. Some clones in this sample may be carry-over from other donors' samples. The chain combines TRBV4-2 with TRBJ2-2; TRBD2 aligns across 14 bases. CDR3 region: CASSSRLAGGTGELFF. The CDR3 nucleotides are TGTGCCAGCAGCTCCCGACTAGCGGGAGGGACCGGGGAGCTGTTTTTT.